Detailed here is one TCR beta chain. This sample was included in a study of shared clonotypes between healthy human individuals. Study context: There were three CD4 naive, three CD4 memory, two CD8 naive and one CD8 memory plates per donor.

The germline CDR1 and CDR2 sequences are SGHRS and YFSETQ. V gave up 3 bases and J gave up 5 bases; unmatched junction bases: 3. CDR3 length equals 14 residues. Assay: immunoSEQ multiplex PCR; the TCRdb copy retains only in-frame clones and omits some. This sample yields some 1,400,000 clones, of which roughly 96% are seen a single time; approximately 1.1% belongs to the top ten. Material for sequencing was naive CD4+ T cells sorted from blood. Subset described: CD45RA+ positively selected. The rearrangement uses TRBV5-1 and TRBJ2-2, with 8 bases fitting TRBD2. This TCR derives from a man aged 25 to 40 in good health. The CDR3 bases are TGCGCCAGCAGCTCAATAGCGGGGACCGGGGAGCTGTTTTTT. Translation: CASSSIAGTGELFF.